This T cell receptor (beta chain) was profiled in a study of blood T cell repertoires in COVID-19. Study background: The United States, Italy and Spain supplied acute and convalescent COVID-19 samples. The cDNA or gDNA used as material had been derived from T cells, B-cell-depleted T cells, or PBMCs.

In the authors' methods: Reference gene primer amplification gave estimated nucleated cell counts. Using immunoSEQ multiplex PCR, the repertoire was profiled, and TCRdb retains in-frame clones only, with some absent. That table gives V, J and clone size, and the DNA gave D and trimming. The sample yields a few hundred thousand clones, roughly 85% seen once. The TCR was taken from a man between 50 and 59 years old with active or convalescent COVID-19. Sequencing input: peripheral blood.

As DNA, the CDR3 is TGTGCCAGTAGTACCGCTAGGGACAGCTCGAACACTGAAGCTTTCTTT. It specifies CASSTARDSSNTEAFF. The rearrangement links TRBV19 to TRBJ1-1; 7 bases map to TRBD1. The CDR3 runs 16 residues. The germline V gene encodes CDR1 LNHDA and CDR2 SQIVND (reference sequence). Losses at the gene ends were 4 bases for V and 1 base for J; bases not matched to a gene: 9.